The entry below describes one TCR beta chain. Its antigen is not identified. The record originates from a study of glioma-infiltrating T cells after dendritic cell vaccination. Study-wide results and limits: Patients with more pretreatment TILs had longer time to progression and survival.

The repertoire was sequenced with immunoSEQ multiplex PCR; TCRdb's copy has only in-frame clones and lacks some. The sample records approximately 46,000 clones, 75% to 90% being singletons. Time point specified: after dendritic cell vaccination, including at tumor progression/relapse. Only patients with spare fresh-frozen tumor and over two years of follow-up were included. The input for sequencing was blood, taken after dendritic cell vaccination. This sequence originates from a human donor with glioblastoma.

CDR3 nucleotides: TGCAGCGTAGACAGGGCTAGCTCCTACAATGAGCAGTTCTTC. Translation: CSVDRASSYNEQFF. The chain uses TRBV29-1 and TRBJ2-1; TRBD1 matches at 7 bases. CDR1 is SQVTM, CDR2 ANQGSEA, per germline. This CDR3 is 14 amino acids long. Trimming at V came to 6 bases and at J to 0 bases, leaving 5 bases not matched to a gene.